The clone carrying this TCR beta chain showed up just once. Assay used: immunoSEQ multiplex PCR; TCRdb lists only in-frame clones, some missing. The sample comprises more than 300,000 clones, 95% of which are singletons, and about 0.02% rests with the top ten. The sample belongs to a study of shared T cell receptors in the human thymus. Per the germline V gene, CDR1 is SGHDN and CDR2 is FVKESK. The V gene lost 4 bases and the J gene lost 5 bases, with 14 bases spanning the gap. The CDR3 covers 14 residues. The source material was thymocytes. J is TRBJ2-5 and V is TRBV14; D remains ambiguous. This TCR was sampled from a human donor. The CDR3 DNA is TGTGCCAGCAGCCCTGGCTGGTTTGGGGAGACCCAGTACTTC. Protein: CASSPGWFGETQYF.